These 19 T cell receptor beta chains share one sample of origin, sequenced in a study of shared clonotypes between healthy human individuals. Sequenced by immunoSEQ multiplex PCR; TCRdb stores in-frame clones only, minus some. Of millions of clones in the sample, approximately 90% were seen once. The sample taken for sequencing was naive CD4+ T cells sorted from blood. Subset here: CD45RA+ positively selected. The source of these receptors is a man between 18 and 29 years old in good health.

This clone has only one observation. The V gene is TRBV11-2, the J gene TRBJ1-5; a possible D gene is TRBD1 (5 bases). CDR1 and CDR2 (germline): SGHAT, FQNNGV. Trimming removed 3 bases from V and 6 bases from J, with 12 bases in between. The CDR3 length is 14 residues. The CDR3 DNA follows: TGTGCCAGCAGCTTTCAGGGTAAGGGTCAGCCCCAGCATTTT. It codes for CASSFQGKGQPQHF.

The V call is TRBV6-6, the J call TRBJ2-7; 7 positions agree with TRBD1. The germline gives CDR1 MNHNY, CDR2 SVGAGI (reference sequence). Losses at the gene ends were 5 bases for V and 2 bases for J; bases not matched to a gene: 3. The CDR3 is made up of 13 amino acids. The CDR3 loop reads CASSGQVPYEQYF. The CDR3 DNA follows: TGTGCCAGCAGTGGACAGGTACCCTACGAGCAGTACTTC.

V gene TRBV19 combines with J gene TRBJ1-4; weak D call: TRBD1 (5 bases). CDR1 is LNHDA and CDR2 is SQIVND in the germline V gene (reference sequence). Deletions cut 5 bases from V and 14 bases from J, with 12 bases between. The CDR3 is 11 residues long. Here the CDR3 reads CASSEGTKLFF. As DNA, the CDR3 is TGTGCCAGTAGTGAGGGGACCAAGCTGTTTTTT.

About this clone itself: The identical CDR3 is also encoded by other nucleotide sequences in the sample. The CDR3 bases are TGCGCCAGCAGCTTGCCTAGCGGGGGGGCAGAGACCCAGTACTTC. This translates into CASSLPSGGAETQYF. The chain combines TRBV5-1 with TRBJ2-5; TRBD2 agrees at 12 bases. This CDR3 comprises 15 residues. CDR1 and CDR2 from the germline V gene are SGHRS and YFSETQ. Trimming at V came to 1 base and at J to 4 bases, leaving 2 bases not matched to a gene.

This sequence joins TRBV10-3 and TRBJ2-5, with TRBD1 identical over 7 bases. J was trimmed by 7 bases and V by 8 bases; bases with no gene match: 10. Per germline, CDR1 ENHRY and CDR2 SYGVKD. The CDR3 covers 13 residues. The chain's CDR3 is CAILDRAQGTQYF. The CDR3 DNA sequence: TGTGCCATCCTAGACAGGGCCCAGGGGACCCAGTACTTC.

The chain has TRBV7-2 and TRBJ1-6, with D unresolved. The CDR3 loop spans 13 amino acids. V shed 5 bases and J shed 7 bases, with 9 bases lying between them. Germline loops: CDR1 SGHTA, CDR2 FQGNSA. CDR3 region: CASSPRPNSPLHF. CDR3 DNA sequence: TGTGCCAGCAGCCCAAGACCGAATTCACCCCTCCACTTT.

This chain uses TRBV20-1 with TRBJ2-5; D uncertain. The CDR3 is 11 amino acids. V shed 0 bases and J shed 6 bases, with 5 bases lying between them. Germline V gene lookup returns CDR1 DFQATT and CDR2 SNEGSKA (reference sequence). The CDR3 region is CSARDVKTQYF. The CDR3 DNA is TGCAGTGCTAGAGATGTAAAGACCCAGTACTTC.

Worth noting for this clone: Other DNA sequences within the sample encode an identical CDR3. The CDR3 DNA sequence: TGTGCCAGCTCCCCGGGAGAGACTGAAGCTTTCTTT. Encoded protein: CASSPGETEAFF. The genes are TRBV18 and TRBJ1-1, with D unresolved. In germline, CDR1 is KGHSH, CDR2 LQKENI. This CDR3 region has 12 residues. Trimming removed 6 bases from V and 5 bases from J, with 10 bases in between.

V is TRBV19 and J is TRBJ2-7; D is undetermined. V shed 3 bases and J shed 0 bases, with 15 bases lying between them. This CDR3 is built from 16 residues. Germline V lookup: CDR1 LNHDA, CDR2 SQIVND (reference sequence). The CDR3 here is CASSIIWVGDSYEQYF. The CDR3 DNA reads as TGTGCCAGTAGTATCATCTGGGTGGGCGACTCCTACGAGCAGTACTTC.

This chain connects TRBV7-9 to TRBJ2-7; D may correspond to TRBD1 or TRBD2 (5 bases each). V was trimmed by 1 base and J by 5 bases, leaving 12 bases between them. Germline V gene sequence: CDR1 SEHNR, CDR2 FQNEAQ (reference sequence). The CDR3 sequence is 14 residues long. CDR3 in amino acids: CASSLDRGRNEQYF. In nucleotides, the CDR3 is TGTGCCAGCAGCTTAGACCGGGGACGGAACGAGCAGTACTTC.

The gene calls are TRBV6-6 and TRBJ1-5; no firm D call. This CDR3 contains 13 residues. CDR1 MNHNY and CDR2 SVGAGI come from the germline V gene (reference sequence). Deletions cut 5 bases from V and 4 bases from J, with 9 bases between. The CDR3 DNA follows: TGTGCCAGCAGTCAGTCCCTTAATCAGCCCCAGCATTTT. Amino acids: CASSQSLNQPQHF.

In DNA form, the CDR3 reads TGTGCCTGGAGTGTCAAGGGCTTAGACTATGGCTACACCTTC. Its protein is CAWSVKGLDYGYTF. The rearrangement joins TRBV30 to TRBJ1-2; D uncertain. V lost 0 bases to trimming and J lost 3 bases, with 11 bases between them. The CDR3 consists of 14 residues. In germline, CDR1 is GTSNPN, CDR2 SVGIG (reference sequence).

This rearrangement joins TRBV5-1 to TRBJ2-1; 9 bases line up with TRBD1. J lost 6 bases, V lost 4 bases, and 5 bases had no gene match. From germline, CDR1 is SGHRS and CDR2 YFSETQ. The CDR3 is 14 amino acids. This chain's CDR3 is CASSTPGQGNEQFF. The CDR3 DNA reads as TGCGCCAGCAGCACCCCGGGACAGGGCAATGAGCAGTTCTTC.

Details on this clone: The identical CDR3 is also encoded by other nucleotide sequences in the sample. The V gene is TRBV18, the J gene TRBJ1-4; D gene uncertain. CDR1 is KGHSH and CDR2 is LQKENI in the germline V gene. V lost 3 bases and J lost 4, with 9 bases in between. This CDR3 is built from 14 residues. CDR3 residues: CASSPGVSNEKLFF. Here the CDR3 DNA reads TGTGCCAGCTCACCCGGAGTGAGTAATGAAAAACTGTTTTTT.

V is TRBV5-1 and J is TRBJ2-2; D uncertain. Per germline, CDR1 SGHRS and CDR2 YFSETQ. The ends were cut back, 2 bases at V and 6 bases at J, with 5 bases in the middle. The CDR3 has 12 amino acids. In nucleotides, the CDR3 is TGCGCCAGCAGCTTTCAGGCCGGGGAGCTGTTTTTT. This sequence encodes CASSFQAGELFF.

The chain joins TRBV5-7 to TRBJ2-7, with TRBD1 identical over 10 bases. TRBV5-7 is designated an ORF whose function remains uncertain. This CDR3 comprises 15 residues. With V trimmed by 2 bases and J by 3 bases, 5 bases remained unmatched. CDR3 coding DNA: TGTGCCAGCAGCTTACCGGGACAGGGGAACTACGAGCAGTACTTC. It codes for CASSLPGQGNYEQYF.

CDR3 bases: TGTGCCAGCAGACCAGACAGGGGTCGTGGGGCCAACGTCCTGACTTTC. Its translation: CASRPDRGRGANVLTF. The rearrangement uses TRBV7-9 and TRBJ2-6; 8 nucleotides agree with TRBD1. J was trimmed by 3 bases and V by 6 bases; bases with no gene match: 7. This CDR3 has 16 amino acids. In germline, CDR1 is SEHNR, CDR2 FQNEAQ (reference sequence).

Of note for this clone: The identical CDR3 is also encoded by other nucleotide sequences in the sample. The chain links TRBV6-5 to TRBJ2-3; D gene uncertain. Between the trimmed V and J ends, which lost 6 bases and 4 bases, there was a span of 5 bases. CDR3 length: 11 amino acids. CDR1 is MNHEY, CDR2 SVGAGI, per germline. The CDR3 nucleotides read TGTGCCAGCAGAAGAGCAGATACGCAGTATTTT. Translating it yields CASRRADTQYF.

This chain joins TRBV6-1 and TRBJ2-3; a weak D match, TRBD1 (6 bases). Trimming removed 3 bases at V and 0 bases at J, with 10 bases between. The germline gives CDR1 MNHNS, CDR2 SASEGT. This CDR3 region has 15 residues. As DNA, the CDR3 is TGTGCCAGCAGTGACAGGACAGAGAGCACAGATACGCAGTATTTT. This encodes CASSDRTESTDTQYF.